A single sample is the source of the 19 T cell receptor beta chains below, sequenced in a study of blood T cells in healthy people across ages (dated by TCRdb to about 2015). The method behind the library was 5' RACE. TCRdb records Illumina HiSeq 2500 as the sequencer. A second PCR of about 7 to 12 cycles was run with a J-beta primer mix and a sample-barcoded 5' primer. The public reads were run again by TCRdb, first through fastp at Q25 and then through MiXCR, and only productive beta chains were kept. When rows share a CDR3 protein, they turn into one entry using the most common DNA and genes. A total of over a million distinct CDR3 sequences appear in this sample, roughly 43% of them only once. The ten largest clones capture less than 5% of the sample. Specimen: blood. The receptors here all came from a woman under 30 in good health.

The table lists this clonotype with a few counts. The rearrangement joins TRBV12-3 or TRBV12-4 to TRBJ1-1; no definite D call. Trimming pared 4 bases from V and 5 bases from J, leaving 11 bases between. The CDR3 covers 13 residues. In DNA, the CDR3 is TGTGCCAGCAGTTGGGGATTGAGTACTGAAGCTTTCTTT. This sequence encodes CASSWGLSTEAFF.

This sequence joins TRBV2 and TRBJ2-3; D unclear. V lost 5 bases to trimming and J lost 5 bases, with 11 bases between them. Germline-derived CDR1 and CDR2 are SNHLY and FYNNEI. CDR3 length: 13 residues. CDR3 coding DNA: TGTGCCAGCAGTCTATATAGGGAAGATACGCAGTATTTT. Its translation is CASSLYREDTQYF.

The V call is TRBV6-5, the J call TRBJ2-1; 12 bases agree with TRBD2. V trimming: 6 bases; J trimming: 7 bases; junction bases outside the gene matches: 10. The CDR3 covers 16 residues. Germline CDR1 reads MNHEY; CDR2 reads SVGAGI. The chain's CDR3 is CASSTLLAGGLNEQFF. CDR3 sequence (DNA): TGTGCCAGCAGCACACTACTAGCGGGGGGACTTAATGAGCAGTTCTTC.

This clonotype was picked up a small number of times. The chain joins TRBV29-1 to TRBJ1-1; D is undetermined. The CDR3 totals 11 residues. Germline CDR1 is SQVTM and CDR2 is ANQGSEA. Trimming took 7 bases from V and 4 from J, leaving 10 bases between them. The CDR3 DNA reads TGCAGCGCTGAGTACGGCACTGAAGCTTTCTTT. Protein product: CSAEYGTEAFF.

The rearrangement joins TRBV27 to TRBJ1-2, with D perhaps TRBD1 (6 bases). There are 15 residues in the CDR3. Trimming left V 6 bases short and J 4 bases short, with 18 bases between. Germline CDR1 and CDR2: MNHEY and SMNVEV (reference sequence). The DNA of the CDR3 is TGTGCCAGCAGCCGACAGGTCGGACATAGCTATGGCTACACCTTC. This translates into CASSRQVGHSYGYTF.

This clonotype was seen a single time. The genes are TRBV3-1 and TRBJ2-4; 8 bases fit TRBD2. The J call may be wrong; the DNA end is better matched by TRBJ2-7. Germline lookup yields CDR1 LGHDT and CDR2 YNNKEL (reference sequence). This CDR3 has 14 residues. The CDR3 DNA reads TGTGCCAGCAGCCATACTAGCGGAGCCTACGAGCAGTACTTC. Protein product: CASSHTSGAYEQYF.

The rearrangement joins TRBV4-1 to TRBJ2-3; 9 bases align to TRBD2. Unmatched junction bases numbered 4, after V lost 4 bases and J lost 8 bases. The germline V gene has CDR1 MGHRA and CDR2 YSYEKL. This CDR3 is 13 amino acids long. The CDR3 here is CASSPRLAATQYF. As DNA, the CDR3 is TGCGCCAGCAGCCCCCGACTAGCGGCTACGCAGTATTTT.

Comments on this clonotype: This may arise from a read error, as a much more abundant clone is one base away. The V call is TRBV12-3 or TRBV12-4, the J call TRBJ2-3; D gene ambiguous. The CDR3 totals 15 residues. The CDR3 bases are TGTGTCAGCAGTTTAGGACCCTCCGACACAGATACGCAGTATTTT. Encoded protein: CVSSLGPSDTDTQYF.

A single count supports this clonotype. The chain links TRBV20-1 to TRBJ2-1; 8 positions agree with TRBD1. The J call may be wrong; the DNA end is better matched by TRBJ2-7. The CDR3 is 16 amino acids. CDR1 is DFQATT, CDR2 SNEGSKA, per germline (reference sequence). CDR3: CSAMLPAGQGFNEQYF. The CDR3 DNA reads as TGCAGTGCTATGCTCCCCGCCGGACAGGGTTTCAATGAGCAGTACTTC.

The rearrangement uses TRBV6-2 or TRBV6-3 and TRBJ1-6; 7 bases align to TRBD1. V shed 5 bases and J 9 bases; nucleotides not matched to a gene: 10. Germline V lookup: CDR1 MNHEY, CDR2 SVGEGT. The CDR3 has 15 residues. CDR3 nucleotides: TGTGCCAGCAGTGCCCCGGGACAGATATTTTCACCCCTCCACTTT. Encoded protein: CASSAPGQIFSPLHF.

The J gene is TRBJ2-1, the V gene TRBV6-5; TRBD2 is a possible D gene (5 bases). Germline V gives CDR1 MNHEY, CDR2 SVGAGI. This CDR3 comprises 15 residues. V lost 10 bases and J 0 bases, leaving 16 bases between the germline ends. CDR3 in DNA: TGTGCCACCACGAAGCCGGGGATCTCCTACAATGAGCAGTTCTTC. This codes for CATTKPGISYNEQFF.

CDR3 coding DNA: TGTGCCAGCAGCGGAGCCCCCGAACGGGAGCAGTTCTTC. This translates into CASSGAPEREQFF. The V and J genes are TRBV9 and TRBJ2-1; no reliable D call. With 3 bases removed from V and 10 bases from J, the gap between germline ends came to 14 bases. The CDR3 runs 13 residues. Germline V gene sequence: CDR1 SGDLS, CDR2 YYNGEE.

The chain links TRBV20-1 to TRBJ2-7; 12 bases line up with TRBD2. The germline V gene has CDR1 DFQATT and CDR2 SNEGSKA (reference sequence). Trimming removed 4 bases from V and 0 bases from J; junction bases left unmatched: 4. The CDR3 extends over 15 amino acids. Here the CDR3 DNA reads TGCAGTGCTACAGGACTAGCGGGAACCTCCTACGAGCAGTACTTC. Translated: CSATGLAGTSYEQYF.

The table lists this clonotype with a count of one. The CDR3: CASSVDRGRQPQHF. The CDR3, as DNA: TGTGCCAGCAGCGTGGACAGGGGACGTCAGCCCCAGCATTTT. The V call is TRBV6-5, the J call TRBJ1-5; TRBD1 matches 9 bases. With V trimmed by 6 bases and J by 6 bases, 6 bases remained unmatched. The V gene's germline CDR1 is MNHEY and CDR2 SVGAGI. This CDR3 has 14 amino acids.

With respect to this clonotype: This clone may be a read error of a much larger clone one base away. V usage is TRBV9 and J usage is TRBJ2-1, with 7 bases lining up with TRBD1. V lost 4 bases to trimming and J lost 10 bases; unmatched junction nucleotides: 8. CDR1 is SGDLS, CDR2 YYNGEE, per germline. This CDR3 is built from 13 residues. The CDR3 protein is CASSLGQPYEQFF. CDR3 DNA: TGTGCCAGCAGCCTGGGACAGCCCTACGAGCAGTTCTTC. The whole variable domain, remainder taken from reference TRBV9 and TRBJ2-1, is DSGVTQTPKHLITATGQRVTLRCSPRSGDLSVYWYQQSLDQGLQFLIQYYNGEERAKGNILERFSAQQFPDLHSELNLSSLELGDSALYFCASSLGQPYEQFFGPGTRLTVL.

This clonotype was seen more than once but under ten times. V is TRBV20-1 and J is TRBJ1-5; TRBD1 matches 7 bases. V dropped 3 bases and J dropped 4; count of bases not matched to a gene: 9. Looked up from germline, CDR1 is DFQATT and CDR2 is SNEGSKA (reference sequence). This CDR3 region has 15 residues. The CDR3 loop reads CSASGGRGANQPQHF. CDR3 nucleotides: TGCAGTGCTAGTGGGGGCAGGGGGGCGAATCAGCCCCAGCATTTT.

This chain connects TRBV4-1 to TRBJ1-1; D might be TRBD1 (5 bases). With 0 bases removed from V and 4 bases from J, the gap between germline ends came to 9 bases. This CDR3 region has 14 residues. CDR1 and CDR2 (germline): MGHRA, YSYEKL. CDR3 nucleotide sequence: TGCGCCAGCAGCCAAGAACAGGTGGTCACTGAAGCTTTCTTT. This encodes CASSQEQVVTEAFF.

At least ten counts were recorded for this clonotype. The V and J genes are TRBV6-5 and TRBJ2-7, with 9 positions matching TRBD2. In germline, CDR1 is MNHEY, CDR2 SVGAGI. Unmatched junction bases numbered 3, after V lost 6 bases and J lost 3 bases. This CDR3 has 13 residues. For the CDR3, the DNA is TGTGCCAGCAGCCGTAGCGGGAGCTACGAGCAGTACTTC. It codes for CASSRSGSYEQYF.

This clonotype occurred once. The chain has TRBV27 and TRBJ1-2, with D tentatively TRBD1 (5 bases). V was shortened by 6 bases and J by 9 bases, with 23 bases between the two germline ends. The CDR3 consists of 15 residues. CDR1 is MNHEY and CDR2 is SMNVEV in the germline V gene (reference sequence). The DNA for the CDR3 is TGTGCCAGCAGCCCCTTCCGTCCCGATGAGGGGAGCTACACCTTC. The encoded protein is CASSPFRPDEGSYTF.